These 8 T cell receptor beta chains originate from one sample sequenced in a study of cytomegalovirus exposure and HLA in healthy donors (dated by TCRdb to the late 2010s). The library was produced with the immunoSEQ multiplex PCR assay. The multiplex PCR relied on a mix of 60 forward primers for TCR Vbeta segments and 13 reverse primers for TCR Jbeta segments. Drawn from immuneACCESS, this table holds only the in-frame rearrangements with V and J called that TCRdb kept. Clones are partly lost; checked studies trace under half to an unresolved V gene and leave the rest unexplained. The sample data list some 140,000 clones, and approximately 85% of these were observed just once. About 6.7% of the sample comes from the top ten. Source material: PBMCs. The receptors shown here come from a woman aged 25 to 39 in good health and CMV-seropositive.

This chain uses TRBV27 with TRBJ1-1; tentatively, D is TRBD1 (5 bases). The CDR3 runs to 16 residues. CDR1 is MNHEY, CDR2 SMNVEV, per germline (reference sequence). Trimming took off 1 base at V and 2 bases at J, with 14 bases between the two ends. CDR3 sequence reads: CASSLWADTSNTEAFF. DNA for the CDR3: TGTGCCAGCAGTTTATGGGCGGACACCTCAAACACTGAAGCTTTCTTT.

This chain joins TRBV27 and TRBJ1-1, with D possibly TRBD1 on 6 matching bases. The germline CDR1 and CDR2 sequences are MNHEY and SMNVEV (reference sequence). V gave up 3 bases and J gave up 2 bases, with 10 bases separating them. The CDR3 is made up of 14 amino acids. CDR3 sequence reads: CASSLGGPNTEAFF. The CDR3 nucleotides read TGTGCCAGCAGTTTGGGGGGGCCCAACACTGAAGCTTTCTTT.

The chain uses TRBV27 and TRBJ2-2; tentatively, D is TRBD2 (5 bases). This CDR3 has 17 residues. Germline assignment: CDR1 MNHEY and CDR2 SMNVEV (reference sequence). Trimming cost V 3 bases and J 3 bases, with 17 bases left between them. The CDR3 region is CASSLVAPGLYTGELFF. The CDR3 nucleotides read TGTGCCAGCAGTTTGGTTGCCCCCGGACTCTACACCGGGGAGCTGTTTTTT.

This sequence joins TRBV15 and TRBJ2-5, with 11 bases fitting TRBD1. The end of the DNA fits TRBJ2-7 better, so the J call may be wrong. Germline-derived CDR1 and CDR2 are LNHNV and YYDKDF (reference sequence). CDR3 length: 14 residues. CDR3 in DNA: TGTGCCACCAGCAGAAGGACAGGGGGCGACGAGCAGTACTTC. Residues: CATSRRTGGDEQYF.

This clone was seen once. V usage is TRBV2 and J usage is TRBJ1-6; D may be TRBD1 (5 bases). CDR3 size: 15 residues. The germline V and J ends were trimmed by 5 bases and 7 bases, with 15 bases remaining between them. CDR1 and CDR2 from the germline V gene are SNHLY and FYNNEI. The CDR3 region has the DNA TGTGCCAGCAGTACTGACAGCTCCCTAAATTCACCCCTCCACTTT. It is translated as CASSTDSSLNSPLHF.

This chain connects TRBV21-1 to TRBJ2-5; no check of the table's D call, TRBD1, against the DNA was made. The closer fit of TRBJ2-7 to the DNA end suggests the J call may be wrong. TRBV21-1 is an annotated pseudogene. The CDR3 totals 13 residues. The CDR3 DNA follows: TGTGCCAGAGAGGACAATCGCCCCTACGAGCAGTACTTC. This encodes CAREDNRPYEQYF.

This clone showed up just once. The chain recombines TRBV5-5 with TRBJ2-1, with D maybe TRBD2 (6 bases). The CDR3 contains 15 residues. Per the germline V gene, CDR1 is SGHKS and CDR2 is YYEKEE (reference sequence). V shed 0 bases and J shed 4 bases, with 11 bases lying between them. Here the CDR3 DNA reads TGTGCCAGCAGCTTGGTGCCTAGCGCATACAATGAGCAGTTCTTC. Protein sequence: CASSLVPSAYNEQFF. Filled out from reference TRBV5-5 and TRBJ2-1, the complete variable domain reads DAGVTQSPTHLIKTRGQQVTLRCSPISGHKSVSWYQQVLGQGPQFIFQYYEKEERGRGNFPDRFSARQFPNYSSELNVNALLLGDSALYLCASSLVPSAYNEQFFGPGTRLTVL.

The CDR3 protein is CASSPTRGSGYTF. The CDR3 DNA reads TGTGCCAGTAGTCCAACCAGGGGAAGTGGCTACACCTTC. The genes are TRBV19 and TRBJ1-2; possible D gene TRBD1, 6 bases. Germline CDR1 is LNHDA and CDR2 is SQIVND (reference sequence). This CDR3 spans 13 amino acids. Trimming cost V 5 bases and J 7 bases, with 14 bases left between them.